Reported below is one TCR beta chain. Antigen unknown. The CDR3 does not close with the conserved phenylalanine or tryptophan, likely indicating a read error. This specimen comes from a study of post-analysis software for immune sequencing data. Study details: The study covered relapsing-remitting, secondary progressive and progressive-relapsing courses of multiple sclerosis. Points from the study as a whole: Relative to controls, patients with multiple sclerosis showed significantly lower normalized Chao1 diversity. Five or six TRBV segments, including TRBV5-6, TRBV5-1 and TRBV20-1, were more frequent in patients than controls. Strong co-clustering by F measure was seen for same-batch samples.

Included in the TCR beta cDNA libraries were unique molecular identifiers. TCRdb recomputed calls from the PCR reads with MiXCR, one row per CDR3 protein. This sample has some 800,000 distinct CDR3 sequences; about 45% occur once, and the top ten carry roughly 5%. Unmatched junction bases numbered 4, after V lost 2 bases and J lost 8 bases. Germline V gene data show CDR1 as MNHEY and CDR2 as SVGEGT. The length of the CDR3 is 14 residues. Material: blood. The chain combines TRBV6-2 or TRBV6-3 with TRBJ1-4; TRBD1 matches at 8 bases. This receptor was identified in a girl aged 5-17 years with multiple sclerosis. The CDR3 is CASSYRTGYEKLFV. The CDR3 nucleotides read TGTGCCAGCAGTTACCGGACAGGGTACGAAAAACTGTTTGTT.